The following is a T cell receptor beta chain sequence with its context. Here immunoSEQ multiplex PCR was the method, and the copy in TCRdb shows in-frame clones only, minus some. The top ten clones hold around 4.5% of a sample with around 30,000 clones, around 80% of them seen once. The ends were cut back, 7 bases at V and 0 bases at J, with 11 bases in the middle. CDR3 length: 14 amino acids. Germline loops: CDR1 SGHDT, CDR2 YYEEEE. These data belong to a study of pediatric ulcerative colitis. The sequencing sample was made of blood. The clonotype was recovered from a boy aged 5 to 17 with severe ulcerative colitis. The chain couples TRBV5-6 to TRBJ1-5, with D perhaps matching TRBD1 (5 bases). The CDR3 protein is CASWTLNSNQPQHF. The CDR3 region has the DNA TGTGCCAGCTGGACACTTAATAGCAATCAGCCCCAGCATTTT.